This T cell receptor (beta chain) is drawn from a study of T-cell reconstitution after alpha-beta-depleted transplantation in children. This clonotype was seen repeatedly, ten times or more. The CDR3 contains 15 residues. The germline gives CDR1 LNHNV, CDR2 YYDKDF (reference sequence). Trimming shortened V by 0 bases and J by 2 bases, and 8 bases separated the two germline ends. During its preparation, the TCRbeta library received unique molecular identifiers. Via MiXCR, TCRdb re-called the PCR reads, giving one row per CDR3 protein. Of a few hundred thousand distinct CDR3 sequences in the sample, around 12% were seen once.

The receptor's source is a human donor who donated a stem cell graft to a child with combined immunodeficiency. The sequenced sample was PBMCs from the stem cell graft donor, obtained from the stem cell graft. The chain joins TRBV15 to TRBJ2-1, with D unresolved. CDR3 region: CATSREKTAYNEQFF. Written as DNA, the CDR3 is TGTGCCACCAGCAGAGAAAAGACGGCCTACAATGAGCAGTTCTTC.